These 28 T cell receptor beta chains share one sample of origin, sequenced in a study of cytomegalovirus exposure and HLA in healthy donors. It was with 60 Vbeta and 13 Jbeta primers that the PCR ran. TCRdb's copy holds only in-frame clones and misses some; the assay was immunoSEQ multiplex PCR. The table has about 190,000 clones, roughly 80% seen once. The sequenced sample consisted of PBMCs. These receptors were obtained from a man aged 35 to 55 in good health and CMV-seropositive.

The CDR3: CASSLAGAGNTIYF. The CDR3 bases are TGCGCCAGCAGCTTGGCAGGGGCTGGAAACACCATATATTTT. This rearrangement joins TRBV5-1 to TRBJ1-3; tentative D call: TRBD1 (6 bases). Deletions cut 0 bases from V and 2 bases from J, with 6 bases between. CDR3 length equals 14 residues. Germline V gene sequence: CDR1 SGHRS, CDR2 YFSETQ.

The genes are TRBV7-9 and TRBJ2-2; D is possibly TRBD1 (5 bases). Germline-derived CDR1 and CDR2 are SEHNR and FQNEAQ (reference sequence). V lost 2 bases and J lost 6, with 13 bases in between. This CDR3 spans 15 amino acids. The CDR3 nucleotides read TGTGCCAGCAGCTTACGCAGGGTAGGGGCCGGGGAGCTGTTTTTT. It encodes CASSLRRVGAGELFF.

This chain joins TRBV7-8 and TRBJ2-7, with D tentatively TRBD1 (6 bases). V dropped 6 bases and J dropped 3 bases, with 12 bases sitting between them. Germline lookup yields CDR1 SGHVS and CDR2 FQNEAQ. CDR3 length: 13 amino acids. The CDR3 region is CASSKDSSYEQYF. The CDR3 nucleotides read TGTGCCAGCAGTAAGGACAGCAGCTACGAGCAGTACTTC.

J is TRBJ1-5 and V is TRBV30, with 9 bases aligning to TRBD1. Germline V lookup: CDR1 GTSNPN, CDR2 SVGIG (reference sequence). CDR3 length equals 13 residues. After removal of 3 bases from V and 5 bases from J, the junction contained 2 bases not matched to a gene. The CDR3 sequence is CAWRGDRDQPQHF. The CDR3 region has the DNA TGTGCCTGGAGGGGGGACAGGGATCAGCCCCAGCATTTT.

The chain couples TRBV11-2 to TRBJ1-4, with a tentative D call TRBD1 (5 bases). CDR1 SGHAT and CDR2 FQNNGV come from the germline V gene. V lost 6 bases and J lost 11, with 25 bases in between. The CDR3 is made up of 16 amino acids. The CDR3 nucleotides read TGTGCCAGCAGTAGGTTATCGGGCAGACAGAACGGGAAACTGTTTTTT. It encodes CASSRLSGRQNGKLFF. The full variable domain, rest sourced from reference TRBV11-2 and TRBJ1-4, is EAGVAQSPRYKIIEKRQSVAFWCNPISGHATLYWYQQILGQGPKLLIQFQNNGVVDDSQLPKDRFSAERLKGVDSTLKIQPAKLEDSAVYLCASSRLSGRQNGKLFFGSGTQLSVL.

The J gene is TRBJ1-2, the V gene TRBV28, with D unresolved. The CDR3 is 15 amino acids. V gave up 2 bases and J gave up 8 bases, with 18 bases separating them. Looked up from germline, CDR1 is MDHEN and CDR2 is SYDVKM. CDR3 DNA sequence: TGTGCCAGCAGTTTAGACCCCCGCGGGGTGGGAGGCTACACCTTC. Translated: CASSLDPRGVGGYTF.

The J gene is TRBJ2-7, the V gene TRBV18, with D possibly matching TRBD1 (5 bases). Germline CDR1 reads KGHSH; CDR2 reads LQKENI. The V and J ends lost 2 bases and 2 bases respectively, with 10 bases between them. The CDR3 totals 14 residues. CDR3 amino acids: CASSPESGTYEQYF. The DNA of the CDR3 is TGTGCCAGCTCACCAGAATCAGGGACCTACGAGCAGTACTTC.

The V gene is TRBV4-3, the J gene TRBJ2-5; D possibly corresponds to TRBD2 (6 bases). V was shortened by 4 bases and J by 2 bases, with 17 bases between the two germline ends. CDR3 length: 16 residues. CDR1 and CDR2 from the germline V gene are LGHNA and YSLEER. This chain's CDR3 is CASSRRGRGEQETQYF. The CDR3, as DNA: TGCGCCAGCAGCCGTAGAGGGCGCGGGGAACAAGAGACCCAGTACTTC.

The rearrangement links TRBV14 to TRBJ2-5, with no clear D. The CDR3 has 14 residues. Germline V gene lookup returns CDR1 SGHDN and CDR2 FVKESK. V lost 2 bases and J lost 4, with 11 bases in between. The CDR3 DNA is TGTGCCAGCAGCCAAAATTCTATCGGAGAGACCCAGTACTTC. Translated, it gives CASSQNSIGETQYF.

The chain carries TRBV27 and TRBJ1-4, with 7 bases matching TRBD1. The CDR3 totals 17 residues. V shed 5 bases and J 6 bases; nucleotides not matched to a gene: 15. Germline V gene lookup returns CDR1 MNHEY and CDR2 SMNVEV (reference sequence). The CDR3 reads CASSRPRQGGWHEKLFF. In DNA form, the CDR3 reads TGTGCCAGCAGTCGGCCCCGACAGGGCGGCTGGCATGAAAAACTGTTTTTT.

This clone was counted at least ten times. The chain combines TRBV18 with TRBJ2-6; D is unresolved. The CDR3 is 15 residues long. V was pared by 5 bases and J by 2 bases, with 10 bases between. The germline V gene encodes CDR1 KGHSH and CDR2 LQKENI. The CDR3 coding sequence is TGTGCCAGCTCATCAGACTGGACTGGGGCCAACGTCCTGACTTTC. It translates to CASSSDWTGANVLTF.

This sequence joins TRBV6-5 and TRBJ2-1; D is ambiguous. The V end lost 2 bases, the J end lost 7 bases, and 9 bases lay between the germline ends. Germline CDR1 reads MNHEY; CDR2 reads SVGAGI. The CDR3 runs to 13 residues. In DNA form, the CDR3 reads TGTGCCAGCAGTTACCCCCGTAAAAATGAGCAGTTCTTC. Encoded protein: CASSYPRKNEQFF.

This clone was recorded once. Written as DNA, the CDR3 is TGCAGCGTTGAAGGGGACATTCCCTACGAGCAGTACTTC. Amino acid sequence: CSVEGDIPYEQYF. The V call is TRBV29-1, the J call TRBJ2-7; the D gene is possibly TRBD1 (6 bases). V was cut by 1 base and J by 2 bases, with 9 bases left in between. The germline gives CDR1 SQVTM, CDR2 ANQGSEA. This CDR3 has 13 residues.

This clone was detected once. The CDR3 DNA sequence: TGTGCCAGCATTCCCTTCGGGACTAGCTACAATGAGCAGTTCTTC. It translates to CASIPFGTSYNEQFF. The chain joins TRBV2 to TRBJ2-1; TRBD2 aligns across 8 bases. The V gene's germline CDR1 is SNHLY and CDR2 FYNNEI. The junction had 8 bases not matched to a gene; V was cut back by 7 bases and J by 3 bases. The length of the CDR3 is 15 residues. Complete variable domain (other parts from reference TRBV2 and TRBJ2-1): EPEVTQTPSHQVTQMGQEVILRCVPISNHLYFYWYRQILGQKVEFLVSFYNNEISEKSEIFDDQFSVERPDGSNFTLKIRSTKLEDSAMYFCASIPFGTSYNEQFFGPGTRLTVL.

The CDR3 sequence is CASSDPGETEAFF. The CDR3 DNA sequence: TGTGCCAGCAGTGACCCCGGGGAGACTGAAGCTTTCTTT. The chain links TRBV6-6 to TRBJ1-1; D is undetermined. The CDR3 loop spans 13 amino acids. V shed 5 bases and J shed 5 bases, with 12 bases lying between them. Germline CDR1 is MNHNY and CDR2 is SVGAGI (reference sequence).

In its sample, this clone was seen a few times. The chain employs TRBV25-1 and TRBJ2-1; perhaps TRBD2 as D (5 bases). The germline V gene encodes CDR1 MGHDK and CDR2 SYGVNS. The ends were cut back, 4 bases at V and 7 bases at J, with 17 bases in the middle. The CDR3 loop spans 15 amino acids. Here the CDR3 DNA reads TGTGCCAGCAGTGCCCCCCCGGAGCGGCTGAATGAGCAGTTCTTC. Protein sequence: CASSAPPERLNEQFF.

This clone was counted a single time. The chain couples TRBV30 to TRBJ1-6; D might be TRBD1 (5 bases). This CDR3 has 13 amino acids. Germline V gives CDR1 GTSNPN, CDR2 SVGIG (reference sequence). Trimming took off 3 bases at V and 3 bases at J, with 6 bases between the two ends. The CDR3 loop reads CAWRTDYNSPLHF. DNA for the CDR3: TGTGCCTGGAGGACAGACTATAATTCACCCCTCCACTTT. Looking up the rest from reference TRBV30 and TRBJ1-6 gives the full variable domain: SQTIHQWPATLVQPVGSPLSLECTVEGTSNPNLYWYRQAAGRGLQLLFYSVGIGQISSEVPQNLSASRPQDRQFILSSKKLLLSDSGFYLCAWRTDYNSPLHFGNGTRLTVT.

In this sample, this clone turned up a few times. The chain joins TRBV7-2 to TRBJ2-5; 7 positions match TRBD2. Per germline, CDR1 SGHTA and CDR2 FQGNSA. The J segment lost 3 bases and the V segment lost 1 base, leaving 11 bases of the junction unmatched. The CDR3 covers 17 residues. Here the CDR3 DNA reads TGTGCCAGCAGCTTAGTAGTAGGGCGGGGGAAAAAAGAGACCCAGTACTTC. It encodes CASSLVVGRGKKETQYF.

The J gene is TRBJ2-1, the V gene TRBV4-1; 8 bases are shared with TRBD2. Per germline, CDR1 MGHRA and CDR2 YSYEKL. The trim removed 1 base at V and 2 bases at J, leaving 7 bases unmatched. CDR3 length equals 17 residues. CDR3 sequence (DNA): TGCGCCAGCAGCCAAGGCCCAGCGGGGGTCCCCTACAATGAGCAGTTCTTC. Translation gives CASSQGPAGVPYNEQFF.

J is TRBJ1-2 and V is TRBV6-1, with 9 bases fitting TRBD1. The V gene end was trimmed by 6 bases and the J gene end by 7 bases; junction bases not matched to a gene: 6. CDR1 and CDR2 from the germline V gene are MNHNS and SASEGT. CDR3 length: 13 residues. This chain's CDR3 is CASSGTGRPGYTF. As DNA, the CDR3 is TGTGCCAGCAGCGGGACAGGGAGGCCTGGCTACACCTTC.

This clone was detected once. The rearrangement links TRBV9 to TRBJ1-2, with 7 positions matching TRBD1. Germline CDR1 reads SGDLS; CDR2 reads YYNGEE. The CDR3 runs to 15 residues. After removal of 3 bases from V and 4 bases from J, the junction contained 9 bases not matched to a gene. CDR3: CASSAVAGGSYGYTF. The DNA for the CDR3 is TGTGCCAGCAGCGCGGTGGCAGGGGGTTCCTATGGCTACACCTTC.

This clone was found once. The V gene is TRBV7-2, the J gene TRBJ1-6; 7 nucleotides align to TRBD1. Germline CDR1 and CDR2: SGHTA and FQGNSA. Trimming cost V 1 base and J 6 bases; bases outside gene matches: 6. This CDR3 is 16 amino acids long. CDR3 nucleotide sequence: TGTGCCAGCAGCTTAGAAAGGGGACAGCTTAATTCACCCCTCCACTTT. Its translation is CASSLERGQLNSPLHF.

The genes are TRBV13 and TRBJ2-1; D unclear. Germline V lookup: CDR1 PRHDT, CDR2 FYEKMQ (reference sequence). The V gene lost 4 bases and the J gene lost 4 bases, with 5 bases spanning the gap. The CDR3 contains 12 residues. The CDR3 bases are TGTGCCAGCAGCTCGCGGTACAATGAGCAGTTCTTC. Protein: CASSSRYNEQFF. The entire variable domain, with the rest obtained from reference TRBV13 and TRBJ2-1, is as follows: AAGVIQSPRHLIKEKRETATLKCYPIPRHDTVYWYQQGPGQDPQFLISFYEKMQSDKGSIPDRFSAQQFSDYHSELNMSSLELGDSALYFCASSSRYNEQFFGPGTRLTVL.

The chain uses TRBV4-3 and TRBJ2-7, with 7 positions matching TRBD1. The junction had 6 bases not matched to a gene; V was cut back by 0 bases and J by 4 bases. Germline CDR1 is LGHNA and CDR2 is YSLEER. The CDR3 is made up of 15 amino acids. CDR3 bases: TGCGCCAGCAGCCAAGACCGGACAGGTAAATACGAGCAGTACTTC. This sequence encodes CASSQDRTGKYEQYF.

The V gene is TRBV7-2, the J gene TRBJ2-3; possible D gene TRBD1, 6 bases. V dropped 10 bases and J dropped 5 bases, with 19 bases sitting between them. Looked up from germline, CDR1 is SGHTA and CDR2 is FQGNSA. CDR3 length equals 14 residues. CDR3 DNA sequence: TGTGCCACCGCAGGGGTCCCGATGGGAGATACGCAGTATTTT. Its translation is CATAGVPMGDTQYF.

The chain joins TRBV10-1 to TRBJ2-3; D not resolved. CDR1 and CDR2 (germline): WNHNN, SYGVQD (reference sequence). This CDR3 is 12 amino acids long. Trimming cost V 4 bases and J 4 bases, with 6 bases left between them. CDR3 region: CASSAGSDTQYF. CDR3 DNA sequence: TGCGCCAGCAGTGCAGGCTCAGATACGCAGTATTTT.

The chain joins TRBV9 to TRBJ2-7, with 9 nucleotides matching TRBD1. V gave up 4 bases and J gave up 0 bases; unmatched junction bases: 5. This CDR3 spans 15 amino acids. Germline V CDR1 and CDR2: SGDLS, YYNGEE. The DNA of the CDR3 is TGTGCCAGCAGCCAAGGACAGGGGAGCTCCTACGAGCAGTACTTC. This encodes CASSQGQGSSYEQYF.

This chain uses TRBV4-1 with TRBJ2-3; 14 positions agree with TRBD2. Germline assignment: CDR1 MGHRA and CDR2 YSYEKL. V was pared by 3 bases and J by 2 bases, with 4 bases of the junction left unmatched. This CDR3 is 17 amino acids long. In DNA, the CDR3 is TGCGCCAGCAGCCAGACTAGCGGGGGGGACCCCACAGATACGCAGTATTTT. Translating it yields CASSQTSGGDPTDTQYF.